The 23 T cell receptor beta chains below come from one sample, sequenced in a study of graft-versus-host responses after intestinal transplantation. TCRdb keeps only in-frame clones here, not all; method: immunoSEQ multiplex PCR. The table records about 10,000 clones, 30% to 40% of them present only once. The specimen was alloreactive CD4+ T cells from a mixed lymphocyte reaction culture, collected before transplantation. Subset in this sample: CFSE-low proliferating T cells sorted from approximately six-day pre-transplant mixed lymphocyte reaction (GvH or HvG direction). These receptors all stem from a human patient who was an organ donor for intestinal transplantation.

This clone was picked up a small number of times. The CDR3 region has the DNA TGTGCCACCAGCACCCGGGACAGTCGGAAACACTATGGCTACACCTTC. Translation gives CATSTRDSRKHYGYTF. The chain links TRBV15 to TRBJ1-2; TRBD1 aligns across 7 bases. Germline V CDR1 and CDR2: LNHNV, YYDKDF (reference sequence). CDR3 length: 16 residues. With 4 bases clipped from V and 3 bases from J, the junction kept 11 bases outside the gene matches.

This clone is deemed medium-sized (0.01 to 0.1%). Here the CDR3 reads CASSEVRRGEKLFF. The CDR3 bases are TGTGCCAGCAGTGAAGTAAGGAGGGGTGAAAAACTGTTTTTT. This sequence joins TRBV2 and TRBJ1-4; tentative D call: TRBD1 (5 bases). Germline assignment: CDR1 SNHLY and CDR2 FYNNEI. The V end lost 1 base, the J end lost 7 bases, and 10 bases lay between the germline ends. There are 14 residues in the CDR3.

This chain's CDR3 is CASPKGETGELFF. CDR3 coding DNA: TGTGCCAGCCCGAAGGGGGAAACCGGGGAGCTGTTTTTT. The genes are TRBV19 and TRBJ2-2; D is perhaps TRBD1 (6 bases). The length of the CDR3 is 13 residues. Looked up from germline, CDR1 is LNHDA and CDR2 is SQIVND (reference sequence). Trimming pared 9 bases from V and 5 bases from J, leaving 13 bases between.

This clone was detected once. The chain has TRBV4-2 and TRBJ2-1, with 11 bases fitting TRBD2. The CDR3 totals 17 residues. The germline gives CDR1 LGHNA, CDR2 YNFKEQ. Germline trimming cut 5 bases from V and 3 bases from J; bases unmatched to any gene: 9. The CDR3 nucleotides read TGTGCCAGCAGCGCCCTAGCGGGGGGCTACTACTACAATGAGCAGTTCTTC. The encoded protein is CASSALAGGYYYNEQFF.

The rearrangement uses TRBV6-1 and TRBJ2-7; 12 nucleotides agree with TRBD2. The CDR3 has 13 amino acids. The V and J ends lost 7 bases and 3 bases, in that order; junction bases with no gene match: 1. Germline-derived CDR1 and CDR2 are MNHNS and SASEGT. CDR3 sequence: CASKLAGGYEQYF. CDR3 bases: TGTGCCAGCAAACTAGCGGGGGGCTACGAGCAGTACTTC.

The genes are TRBV5-1 and TRBJ1-5; maybe TRBD1 (6 bases). Looked up from germline, CDR1 is SGHRS and CDR2 is YFSETQ. The CDR3 covers 14 residues. Between the trimmed V and J ends, which lost 5 bases and 1 base, there was a span of 10 bases. The CDR3 loop is CASSPGQSNQPQHF. The CDR3 DNA is TGCGCCAGCAGTCCTGGACAGAGCAATCAGCCCCAGCATTTT.

This clone was seen more than once but under ten times. The chain links TRBV5-5 to TRBJ1-1; D remains unclear. The germline gives CDR1 SGHKS, CDR2 YYEKEE (reference sequence). CDR3 length: 13 residues. The germline V and J ends were trimmed by 3 bases and 8 bases, with 14 bases remaining between them. DNA for the CDR3: TGTGCCAGCAGCTCGAGTCTGAGTGGGGAAGCTTTCTTT. It yields the protein CASSSSLSGEAFF.

The V gene is TRBV6-5, the J gene TRBJ2-2; D gene unclear. The germline V gene encodes CDR1 MNHEY and CDR2 SVGAGI. This CDR3 contains 13 residues. With 4 bases removed from V and 2 bases from J, the gap between germline ends came to 5 bases. CDR3 protein: CASSWVNTGELFF. CDR3 DNA sequence: TGTGCCAGCAGTTGGGTTAACACCGGGGAGCTGTTTTTT.

The CDR3 DNA is TGCGCCAGCAGCCAAGACCCAGGCAATCAGCCCCAGCATTTT. Its translation: CASSQDPGNQPQHF. This chain links TRBV4-1 with TRBJ1-5; D remains unclear. Trimming left V 0 bases short and J 2 bases short, with 5 bases between. Per germline, CDR1 MGHRA and CDR2 YSYEKL. The CDR3 spans 14 residues.

This clone is deemed medium-sized. This chain uses TRBV18 with TRBJ1-3; D is undetermined. V gave up 0 bases and J gave up 0 bases, with 15 bases separating them. The CDR3 loop spans 18 amino acids. Germline CDR1 reads KGHSH; CDR2 reads LQKENI. The CDR3 sequence: CASSPPSRPFFSGNTIYF. The CDR3 region has the DNA TGTGCCAGCTCACCACCGAGTAGGCCCTTCTTCTCTGGAAACACCATATATTTT.

By its share, this clone is medium-sized. This chain joins TRBV5-1 and TRBJ1-2; unclear D gene. The V end was cut by 0 bases, the J end by 5 bases, with 5 bases between. CDR1 and CDR2 from the germline V gene are SGHRS and YFSETQ. This CDR3 contains 12 residues. CDR3 sequence reads: CASSLDGYGYTF. CDR3 in DNA: TGCGCCAGCAGCTTGGATGGGTATGGCTACACCTTC.

Only a few counts were recorded for this clone. The J gene is TRBJ2-5, the V gene TRBV6-1; TRBD2 matches at 10 bases. Germline assignment: CDR1 MNHNS and CDR2 SASEGT. V was clipped by 5 bases and J by 4 bases; unmatched bases: 7. This CDR3 spans 15 amino acids. The CDR3 reads CASSSLAGDLETQYF. The CDR3 coding sequence is TGTGCCAGCAGTTCCCTAGCGGGGGACTTAGAGACCCAGTACTTC.

This chain joins TRBV19 and TRBJ2-4, with 14 bases fitting TRBD2. The V gene end was trimmed by 3 bases and the J gene end by 6 bases; junction bases not matched to a gene: 7. This CDR3 comprises 17 residues. Germline assignment: CDR1 LNHDA and CDR2 SQIVND (reference sequence). The CDR3 is CASSMTSGGALGNIQYF. The CDR3 bases are TGTGCCAGTAGTATGACTAGCGGGGGGGCCTTGGGAAACATTCAGTACTTC.

This clone is judged medium-sized. The chain has TRBV5-6 and TRBJ1-5, with TRBD1 as a possible D gene (6 bases). Germline V gene lookup returns CDR1 SGHDT and CDR2 YYEEEE. The CDR3 loop spans 17 amino acids. Trimming removed 5 bases at V and 2 bases at J, with 20 bases between. The CDR3 loop reads CASRKGWGQGGNQPQHF. In DNA, the CDR3 is TGTGCCAGCAGGAAGGGGTGGGGGCAAGGAGGCAATCAGCCCCAGCATTTT.

The chain is built from TRBV27 and TRBJ2-7; D ambiguous. Germline values: CDR1 MNHEY, CDR2 SMNVEV (reference sequence). The CDR3 consists of 14 residues. Trimming stripped 5 bases from V and 7 bases from J, with 18 bases between. DNA for the CDR3: TGTGCCAGCAGTCCCCTGCGAGAGCTACTGGAGCAGTACTTC. Amino acids: CASSPLRELLEQYF.

This sequence joins TRBV27 and TRBJ2-7; perhaps TRBD2 as D (5 bases). Germline lookup yields CDR1 MNHEY and CDR2 SMNVEV (reference sequence). V gave up 2 bases and J gave up 3 bases, with 11 bases separating them. The CDR3 covers 14 residues. The DNA for the CDR3 is TGTGCCAGCAGTTTAGGAGGCAGTCTCTACGAGCAGTACTTC. Its protein is CASSLGGSLYEQYF.

This clone was detected a few times. The rearrangement links TRBV28 to TRBJ1-1; D is uncertain. The CDR3 covers 14 residues. The V gene lost 3 bases and the J gene lost 6 bases, with 14 bases spanning the gap. Germline V gene lookup returns CDR1 MDHEN and CDR2 SYDVKM. The CDR3 loop is CASSLDGGRPEAFF. The CDR3 coding sequence is TGTGCCAGCAGTTTGGACGGAGGAAGGCCTGAAGCTTTCTTT. The full variable domain, rest sourced from reference TRBV28 and TRBJ1-1, is DVKVTQSSRYLVKRTGEKVFLECVQDMDHENMFWYRQDPGLGLRLIYFSYDVKMKEKGDIPEGYSVSREKKERFSLILESASTNQTSMYLCASSLDGGRPEAFFGQGTRLTVV.

Only a few counts were recorded for this clone. V is TRBV18 and J is TRBJ2-7; 9 positions match TRBD2. After removal of 3 bases from V and 13 bases from J, the junction contained 7 bases not matched to a gene. The CDR3 consists of 12 residues. CDR1 is KGHSH, CDR2 LQKENI, per germline. The CDR3 DNA reads as TGTGCCAGCTCACCTCCCGGCGGGGGGGAATACTTC. It specifies CASSPPGGGEYF.

The genes are TRBV2 and TRBJ1-6; D ambiguous. The CDR3 runs 15 residues. Per germline, CDR1 SNHLY and CDR2 FYNNEI. V gave up 2 bases and J gave up 2 bases, with 7 bases separating them. CDR3 coding DNA: TGTGCCAGCAGTGAAACGAGCCCCTATAATTCACCCCTCCACTTT. The encoded protein is CASSETSPYNSPLHF.

The genes are TRBV7-3 and TRBJ2-3, with D perhaps TRBD2 (6 bases). V lost 6 bases and J 4 bases, leaving 20 bases between the germline ends. This CDR3 comprises 16 residues. CDR1 is SGHTA, CDR2 FQGTGA, per germline. The CDR3 is CASSLNTGTVADTQYF. The CDR3 DNA follows: TGTGCCAGCAGTCTGAACACGGGGACTGTAGCAGATACGCAGTATTTT.

This clone was recorded a few times. The chain employs TRBV4-3 and TRBJ1-5, with no clear D. This CDR3 spans 14 amino acids. The germline gives CDR1 LGHNA, CDR2 YSLEER. Between the trimmed V and J ends, which lost 1 base and 7 bases, there was a span of 11 bases. The DNA for the CDR3 is TGCGCCAGCAGCCAAGGACACAAATTGCAGCCCCAGCATTTT. This encodes CASSQGHKLQPQHF.

This clone was recorded a few times. The CDR3 region has the DNA TGTGCCAGCAGCGTGCGAGCTGGAAACACCATATATTTT. Amino acid sequence: CASSVRAGNTIYF. V and J are TRBV5-6 and TRBJ1-3; D unclear. Germline V gives CDR1 SGHDT, CDR2 YYEEEE. Trimming shortened V by 4 bases and J by 2 bases, and 7 bases separated the two germline ends. This CDR3 region has 13 residues.

The chain joins TRBV19 to TRBJ1-5; D is unclear. Looked up from germline, CDR1 is LNHDA and CDR2 is SQIVND (reference sequence). V was cut by 7 bases and J by 5 bases, with 15 bases left in between. CDR3 size: 14 residues. The DNA for the CDR3 is TGTGCCAGTACCAAGGGCAGGCCGGATCAGCCCCAGCATTTT. Protein sequence: CASTKGRPDQPQHF.